This T cell receptor (beta chain) was found in a study of Ad26.COV2.S vaccination and SARS-CoV-2 variants. Study information: Within the COV1001 Ad26.COV2.S trial arm, the donor was enrolled. General study results and limits: TCR breadth and depth analyses may have underestimated total T cell responses. The study found higher spike-specific TCR breadth in vaccine than placebo recipients.

About this clone itself: Its antigen is undetermined.

The treatment here: some 19 received Ad26.COV2.S at low or high dose, single or two shots; several received placebo; per-sample allocation not given. At day 63 after the first vaccine or placebo injection, samples were drawn. An Ad26 vector that expressed Wuhan-strain SARS-CoV-2 spike constituted the vaccine. Profiling relied on immunoSEQ multiplex PCR, and the TCRdb table lists in-frame clones only, not all of them. The sample holds 200,000 to 250,000 clones; 70% to 90% are singletons and the top ten take approximately 11%. Sequences were derived from peripheral blood, sampled in a trial of Ad26.COV2.S vaccine versus placebo. The sequence was collected from a person between 18 and 65 years old who received the Ad26.COV2.S COVID-19 vaccine or a placebo.

The CDR3: CASSHPPGRPSHTGELFF. For the CDR3, the DNA is TGTGCCAGCAGCCACCCTCCGGGACGACCCTCCCACACCGGGGAGCTGTTTTTT. This sequence joins TRBV3-1 (or the pseudogene TRBV3-2) and TRBJ2-2; D possibly matches TRBD1 or TRBD2 (5 bases each). Germline V gene lookup returns CDR1 LGHDT and CDR2 YNNKEL (reference sequence). V was cut by 3 bases and J by 3 bases, with 20 bases left in between. The CDR3 has 18 residues.